This T cell receptor (beta chain) was sequenced during a study of beta chain features in type 1 diabetes. Study-wide points: The study found fewer insertions and more deletions at VDJ junctions in type 1 diabetes patients.

This clone showed up just a few times. Its antigen is currently unknown. Blood was drawn once from each donor into heparinised tubes. The draws averaged around 110 mL. Sequencing targeted expressed TCRB transcripts, as all isolated RNA had been reverse transcribed. Sequenced by immunoSEQ multiplex PCR; TCRdb stores in-frame clones only, minus some. The sample contains 300,000 to 350,000 clones, 6.5% to 10% of which appear only once. Germline CDR1 is SGHTA and CDR2 is FQGTGA. Unmatched junction bases numbered 1, after V lost 1 base and J lost 4 bases. The CDR3 extends over 14 amino acids. The chain joins TRBV7-3 to TRBJ2-3; TRBD2 agrees at 8 bases. The sequenced sample consisted of central memory CD4+ T cells from blood. The receptor was isolated from a woman between 18 and 29 years old in good health. CDR3 nucleotide sequence: TGTGCCAGCAGCTTAAGCGGGAGGTCAGATACGCAGTATTTT. It yields the protein CASSLSGRSDTQYF.